Sequencing of this TCR beta chain was carried out in a study of regulatory T cells in long-lasting Graves disease. Notes on this clonotype: What it recognizes is unknown. Being one base from a much bigger clone, this may be a read error.

Libraries of TCR beta came from iRepertoire HTBI primers plus Arm-PCR of CDR3 regions. TCRdb reanalysed the multiplex PCR reads using MiXCR and keeps one entry per CDR3 protein. The repertoire holds a few hundred thousand distinct CDR3 sequences, with about 13% as singletons. Indicated time point: newly diagnosed GD, antithyroid drugs for less than 3 months. PBMC-extracted RNA yielded the TCR library. Broader study findings: Patients with persistent disease showed a bias toward TRBV28, TRBJ1-2 and TRBJ2-5.

Trimming took off 8 bases at V and 3 bases at J, with 17 bases between the two ends. The CDR3 sequence is 14 residues long. Looked up from germline, CDR1 is MNHNS and CDR2 is SASEGT. A further study also used this sample, focusing on T cells in Graves' hyperthyroidism and ophthalmopathy. This second study notes: Most clonotypes expanded in thyroid above 0.001 were likewise present in blood.

Sample: peripheral blood mononuclear cells (PBMCs), taken at new diagnosis, from a patient treated with antithyroid drugs. The origin of this receptor is a man aged 30 to 45 with Graves disease. The V gene is TRBV6-1, the J gene TRBJ2-7, with D tentatively TRBD1 (5 bases). The CDR3 DNA is TGTGCCAGCGGGGCCCACGGTTTGTACTACGAGCAGTACTTC. Its protein product is CASGAHGLYYEQYF.